A selection of T cell receptor beta chains follows, all from one sample in a study of blood T cell repertoires in COVID-19. Sequenced by immunoSEQ multiplex PCR; TCRdb stores in-frame clones only, minus some. There are about 240,000 clones in the sample; approximately 83% occur only once, and around 9.6% lies in the top ten. The sequenced sample consisted of peripheral blood. All receptors come from a woman older than 75 with acute or convalescent COVID-19. The CDR3 runs from the conserved cysteine through the conserved F or W. Each record gives: D gene, J gene, V gene, CDR3 protein, CDR3 DNA. The D gene is left open where the match is weak.

- TRBJ1-2 TRBV2 CASSLEATSSYTF TGTGCCAGCAGTTTAGAAGCGACTAGTAGCTACACCTTC
- TRBJ2-7 TRBV6-5 CASSYRRGYEQYF TGTGCCAGCAGTTACCGCAGGGGCTACGAGCAGTACTTC
TRBD1 TRBJ1-1 TRBV29-1 CSVAGQGNTEAFF TGCAGCGTTGCCGGACAGGGGAACACTGAAGCTTTCTTT
- TRBJ1-2 TRBV2 CASSESGRNYGYTF TGTGCCAGCAGTGAATCAGGCAGAAACTATGGCTACACCTTC
TRBD1 TRBJ2-7 TRBV27 CASSLRTGVRVYEQYF TGTGCCAGCAGTCTACGGACAGGGGTGAGGGTCTACGAGCAGTACTTC
TRBD2 TRBJ2-2 TRBV5-6 CASSSPGTRFVGELFF TGTGCCAGCAGCTCACCCGGGACTAGGTTTGTCGGGGAGCTGTTTTTT
- TRBJ1-4 TRBV7-9 CASSLGRRETNEKLFF TGTGCCAGCAGCTTAGGGAGGAGGGAGACTAATGAAAAACTGTTTTTT
- TRBJ2-5 TRBV6-1 CASSEGGRDKETQYF TGTGCCAGCAGTGAAGGGGGCAGAGACAAAGAGACCCAGTACTTC
- TRBJ1-5 TRBV4-1 CASSQEGGGGQPQHF TGCGCCAGCAGCCAAGAAGGGGGGGGCGGGCAGCCCCAGCATTTT
TRBD1 TRBJ2-1 TRBV15 CATSRADRGIYNEQFF TGTGCCACCAGCAGAGCTGACAGGGGGATCTACAATGAGCAGTTCTTC
- TRBJ1-1 TRBV19 CASSIPGTSMNTEAFF TGTGCCAGTAGTATCCCCGGGACATCCATGAACACTGAAGCTTTCTTT
- TRBJ2-5 TRBV19 CASSTTDGIGETQYF TGTGCCAGTAGTACCACGGACGGGATCGGAGAGACCCAGTACTTC
- TRBJ1-5 TRBV29-1 CSPPSAGNSYHSNQPQHF TGCAGCCCCCCTTCGGCGGGAAACTCTTATCATAGCAATCAGCCCCAGCATTTT
TRBD1 TRBJ1-4 TRBV5-4 CASSSGGREKLFF TGTGCCAGCAGTTCAGGGGGGAGAGAAAAACTGTTTTTT
- TRBJ2-7 TRBV12-3/TRBV12-4 CASRRSSSYEQYF TGTGCCAGCAGGCGTTCCTCGTCCTACGAGCAGTACTTC
- TRBJ2-2 TRBV5-1 CASSLALGRASTNTGELFF TGCGCCAGCAGCTTGGCCTTGGGCAGGGCGTCCACGAACACCGGGGAGCTGTTTTTT
TRBD1 TRBJ1-6 TRBV11-2 CASSFGWDSYNSPLHF TGTGCCAGCAGCTTCGGGTGGGACAGTTATAATTCACCCCTCCACTTT
TRBD2 TRBJ2-2 TRBV7-3 CASSLQPGGLTTGELFF TGTGCCAGCAGCTTACAACCCGGGGGGTTAACCACCGGGGAGCTGTTTTTT
- TRBJ1-3 TRBV4-1 CASSQGGRGSGNTIYF TGCGCCAGCAGCCAAGGAGGTCGGGGCTCTGGAAACACCATATATTTT